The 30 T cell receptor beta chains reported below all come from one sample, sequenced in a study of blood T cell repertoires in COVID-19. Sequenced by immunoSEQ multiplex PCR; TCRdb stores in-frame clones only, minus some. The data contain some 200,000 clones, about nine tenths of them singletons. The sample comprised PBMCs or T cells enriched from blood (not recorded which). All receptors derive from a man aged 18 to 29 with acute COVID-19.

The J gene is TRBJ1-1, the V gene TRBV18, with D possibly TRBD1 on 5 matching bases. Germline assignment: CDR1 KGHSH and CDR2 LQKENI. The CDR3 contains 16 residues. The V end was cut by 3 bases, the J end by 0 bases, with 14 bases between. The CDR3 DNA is TGTGCCAGCTCACCCGAAACGGGGGGTTTGAACACTGAAGCTTTCTTT. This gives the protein CASSPETGGLNTEAFF.

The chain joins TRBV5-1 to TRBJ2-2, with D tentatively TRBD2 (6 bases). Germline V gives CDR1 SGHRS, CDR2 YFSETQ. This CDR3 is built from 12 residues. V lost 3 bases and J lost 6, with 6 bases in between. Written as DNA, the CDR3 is TGCGCCAGCAGCTCGGGAGCCGGGGAGCTGTTTTTT. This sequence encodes CASSSGAGELFF.

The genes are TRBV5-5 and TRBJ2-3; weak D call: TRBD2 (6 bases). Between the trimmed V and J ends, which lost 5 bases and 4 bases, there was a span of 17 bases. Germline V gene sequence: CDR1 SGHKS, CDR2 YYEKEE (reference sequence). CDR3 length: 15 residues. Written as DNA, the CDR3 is TGTGCCAGCAGTTCCTCCGGGACTTTTGCAGATACGCAGTATTTT. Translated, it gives CASSSSGTFADTQYF.

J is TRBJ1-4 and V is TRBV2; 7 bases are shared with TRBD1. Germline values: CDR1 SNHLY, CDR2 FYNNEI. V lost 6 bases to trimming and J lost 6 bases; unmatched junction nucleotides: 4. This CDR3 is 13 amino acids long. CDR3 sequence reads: CASRRDRDEKLFF. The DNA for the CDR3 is TGTGCCAGCAGGAGAGACAGGGATGAAAAACTGTTTTTT.

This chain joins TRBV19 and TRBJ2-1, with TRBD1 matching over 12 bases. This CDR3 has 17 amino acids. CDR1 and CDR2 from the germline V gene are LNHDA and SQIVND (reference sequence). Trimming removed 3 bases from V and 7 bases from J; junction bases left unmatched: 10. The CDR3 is CASSMGTGTGGLNEQFF. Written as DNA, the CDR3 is TGTGCCAGTAGTATGGGAACCGGGACAGGGGGCTTGAATGAGCAGTTCTTC. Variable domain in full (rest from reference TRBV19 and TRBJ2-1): DGGITQSPKYLFRKEGQNVTLSCEQNLNHDAMYWYRQDPGQGLRLIYYSQIVNDFQKGDIAEGYSVSREKKESFPLTVTSAQKNPTAFYLCASSMGTGTGGLNEQFFGPGTRLTVL.

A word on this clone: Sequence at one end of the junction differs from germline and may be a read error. CDR3 sequence: CASSPDMLKTGAF. As DNA, the CDR3 is TGTGCCAGCTCACCAGATATGCTAAAAACAGGGGCTTTC. This chain connects TRBV18 to TRBJ2-7; 7 nucleotides line up with TRBD1. Germline assignment: CDR1 KGHSH and CDR2 LQKENI. The CDR3 extends over 13 amino acids.

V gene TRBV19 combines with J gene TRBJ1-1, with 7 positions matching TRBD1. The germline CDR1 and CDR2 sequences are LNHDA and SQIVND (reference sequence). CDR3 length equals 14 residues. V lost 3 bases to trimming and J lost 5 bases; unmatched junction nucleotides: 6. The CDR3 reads CASSIQQGVTEAFF. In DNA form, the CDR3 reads TGTGCCAGTAGTATTCAGCAGGGGGTAACTGAAGCTTTCTTT.

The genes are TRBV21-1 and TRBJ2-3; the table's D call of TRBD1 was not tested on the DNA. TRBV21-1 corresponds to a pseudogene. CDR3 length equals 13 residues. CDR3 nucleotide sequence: TGTGCCAATCACGGACAGCACACAGATACGCAGTATTTT. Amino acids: CANHGQHTDTQYF.

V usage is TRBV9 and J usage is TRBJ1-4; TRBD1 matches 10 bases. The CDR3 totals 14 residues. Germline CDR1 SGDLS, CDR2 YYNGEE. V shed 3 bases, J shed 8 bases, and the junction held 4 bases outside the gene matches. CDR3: CASSGPGQGEKLFF. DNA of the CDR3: TGTGCCAGCAGCGGCCCGGGACAGGGGGAAAAACTGTTTTTT.

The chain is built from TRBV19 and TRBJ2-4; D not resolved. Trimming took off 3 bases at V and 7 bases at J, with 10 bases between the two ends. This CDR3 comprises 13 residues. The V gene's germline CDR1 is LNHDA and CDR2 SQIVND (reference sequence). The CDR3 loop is CASSIHPANIQYF. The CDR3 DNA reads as TGTGCCAGTAGTATCCACCCAGCGAACATTCAGTACTTC.

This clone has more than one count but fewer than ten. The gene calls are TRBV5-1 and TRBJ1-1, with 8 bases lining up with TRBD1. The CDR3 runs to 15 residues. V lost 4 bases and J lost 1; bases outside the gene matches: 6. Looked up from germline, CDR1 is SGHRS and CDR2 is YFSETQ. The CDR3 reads CASSHHDRGNTEAFF. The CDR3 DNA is TGCGCCAGCAGCCACCACGACAGGGGGAACACTGAAGCTTTCTTT. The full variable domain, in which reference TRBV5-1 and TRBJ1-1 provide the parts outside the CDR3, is KAGVTQTPRYLIKTRGQQVTLSCSPISGHRSVSWYQQTPGQGLQFLFEYFSETQRNKGNFPGRFSGRQFSNSRSEMNVSTLELGDSALYLCASSHHDRGNTEAFFGQGTRLTVV.

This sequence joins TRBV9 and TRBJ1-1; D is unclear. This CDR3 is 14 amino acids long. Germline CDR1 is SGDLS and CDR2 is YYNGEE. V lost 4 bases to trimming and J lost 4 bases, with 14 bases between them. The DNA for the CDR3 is TGTGCCAGCAGCTACGACCCCGGAGGCACTGAAGCTTTCTTT. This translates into CASSYDPGGTEAFF.

CDR3 protein: CASSESGAPREAFF. The CDR3 nucleotides are TGCGCCAGCAGTGAGTCGGGGGCACCGCGGGAAGCTTTCTTT. This rearrangement joins TRBV10-1 to TRBJ1-1; maybe TRBD1 (6 bases). Germline V gives CDR1 WNHNN, CDR2 SYGVQD (reference sequence). Trimming removed 0 bases at V and 8 bases at J, with 13 bases between. This CDR3 spans 14 amino acids.

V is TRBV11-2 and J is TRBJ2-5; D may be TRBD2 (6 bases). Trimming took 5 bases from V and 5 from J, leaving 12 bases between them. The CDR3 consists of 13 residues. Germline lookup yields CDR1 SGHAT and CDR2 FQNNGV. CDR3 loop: CASSGGRGETQYF. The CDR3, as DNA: TGTGCCAGCAGCGGGGGTCGGGGGGAGACCCAGTACTTC.

The CDR3 sequence: CASKRDRAHELFF. CDR3 nucleotide sequence: TGTGCCAGCAAGAGGGACAGGGCACATGAACTGTTTTTT. The chain is built from TRBV2 and TRBJ1-4; TRBD1 matches at 9 bases. V trimming: 7 bases; J trimming: 12 bases; junction bases outside the gene matches: 9. CDR3 length equals 13 residues. Germline V CDR1 and CDR2: SNHLY, FYNNEI.

This CDR3 reads CASSLGASPRTDTQYF. CDR3 in DNA: TGTGCCAGCAGCTTAGGGGCCAGTCCACGGACAGATACGCAGTATTTT. This sequence joins TRBV11-2 and TRBJ2-3; no clear D. Per the germline V gene, CDR1 is SGHAT and CDR2 is FQNNGV. The V end was cut by 1 base, the J end by 3 bases, with 14 bases between. The CDR3 is 16 amino acids. Using reference TRBV11-2 and TRBJ2-3 for the parts outside the CDR3, the full variable domain is EAGVAQSPRYKIIEKRQSVAFWCNPISGHATLYWYQQILGQGPKLLIQFQNNGVVDDSQLPKDRFSAERLKGVDSTLKIQPAKLEDSAVYLCASSLGASPRTDTQYFGPGTRLTVL.

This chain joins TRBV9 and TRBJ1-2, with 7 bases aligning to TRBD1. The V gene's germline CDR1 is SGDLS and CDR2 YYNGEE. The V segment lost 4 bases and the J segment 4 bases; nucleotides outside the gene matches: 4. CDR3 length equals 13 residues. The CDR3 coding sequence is TGTGCCAGCAGCCCGGGACAGACCTATGGCTACACCTTC. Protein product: CASSPGQTYGYTF.

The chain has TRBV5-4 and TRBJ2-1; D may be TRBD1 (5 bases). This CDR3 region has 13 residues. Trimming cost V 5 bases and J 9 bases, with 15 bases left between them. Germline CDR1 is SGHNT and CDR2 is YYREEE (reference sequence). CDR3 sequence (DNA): TGTGCCAGCAGTCTCCAGCAGGGATCTGAGCAGTTCTTC. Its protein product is CASSLQQGSEQFF.

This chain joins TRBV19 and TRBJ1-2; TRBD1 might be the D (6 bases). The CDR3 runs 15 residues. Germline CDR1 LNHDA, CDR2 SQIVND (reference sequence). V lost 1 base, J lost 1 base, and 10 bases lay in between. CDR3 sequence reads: CASSIARTVNYGYTF. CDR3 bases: TGTGCCAGTAGTATAGCCCGGACAGTTAACTATGGCTACACCTTC.

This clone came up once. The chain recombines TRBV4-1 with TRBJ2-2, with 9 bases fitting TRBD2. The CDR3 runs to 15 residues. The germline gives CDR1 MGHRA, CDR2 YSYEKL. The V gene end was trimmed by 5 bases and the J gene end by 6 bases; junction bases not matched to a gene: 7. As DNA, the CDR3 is TGCGCCAGCAGCGGTAGCGGGAGTTTGGCCGGGGAGCTGTTTTTT. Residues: CASSGSGSLAGELFF.

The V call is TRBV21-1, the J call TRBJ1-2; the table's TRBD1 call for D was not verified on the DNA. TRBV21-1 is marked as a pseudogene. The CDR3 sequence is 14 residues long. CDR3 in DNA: TGTGCCAGCAGCAACGGAGGACAGTGCTATGGCTACACCTTC. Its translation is CASSNGGQCYGYTF.

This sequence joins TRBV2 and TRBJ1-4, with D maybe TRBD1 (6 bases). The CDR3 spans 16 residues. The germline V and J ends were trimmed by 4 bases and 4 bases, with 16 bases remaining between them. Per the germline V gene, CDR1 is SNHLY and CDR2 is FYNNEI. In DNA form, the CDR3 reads TGTGCCAGCAGTGGGTCTCTGGGGGCCGTTAATGAAAAACTGTTTTTT. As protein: CASSGSLGAVNEKLFF. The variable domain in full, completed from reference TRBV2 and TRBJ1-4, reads EPEVTQTPSHQVTQMGQEVILRCVPISNHLYFYWYRQILGQKVEFLVSFYNNEISEKSEIFDDQFSVERPDGSNFTLKIRSTKLEDSAMYFCASSGSLGAVNEKLFFGSGTQLSVL.

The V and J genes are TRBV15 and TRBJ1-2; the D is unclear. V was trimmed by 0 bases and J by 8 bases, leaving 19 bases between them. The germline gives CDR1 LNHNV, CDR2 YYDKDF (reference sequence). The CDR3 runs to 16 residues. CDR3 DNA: TGTGCCACCAGCAGAGATCAGGCAGAAAGTCCTATCGGCTACACCTTC. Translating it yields CATSRDQAESPIGYTF.

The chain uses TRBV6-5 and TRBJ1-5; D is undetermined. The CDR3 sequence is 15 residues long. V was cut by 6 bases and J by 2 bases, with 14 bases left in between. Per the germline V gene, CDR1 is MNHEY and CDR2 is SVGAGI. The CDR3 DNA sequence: TGTGCCAGCAGCCGAAGTAACGGAGGCAATCAGCCCCAGCATTTT. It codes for CASSRSNGGNQPQHF.

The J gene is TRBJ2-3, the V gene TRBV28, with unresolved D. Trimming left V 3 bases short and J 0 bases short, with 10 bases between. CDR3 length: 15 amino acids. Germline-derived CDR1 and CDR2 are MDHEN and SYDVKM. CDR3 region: CASSFGQTSTDTQYF. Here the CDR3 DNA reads TGTGCCAGCAGTTTTGGGCAAACTAGCACAGATACGCAGTATTTT.

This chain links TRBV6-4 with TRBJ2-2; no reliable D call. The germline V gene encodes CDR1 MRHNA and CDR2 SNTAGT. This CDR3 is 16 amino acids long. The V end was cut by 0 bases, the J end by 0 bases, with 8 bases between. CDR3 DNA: TGTGCCAGCAGTGACTCGGCAGGTTCGAACACCGGGGAGCTGTTTTTT. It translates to CASSDSAGSNTGELFF.

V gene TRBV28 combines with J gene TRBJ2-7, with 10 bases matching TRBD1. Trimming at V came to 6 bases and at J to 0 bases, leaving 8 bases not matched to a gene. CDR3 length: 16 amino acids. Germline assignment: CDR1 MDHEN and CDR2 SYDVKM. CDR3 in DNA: TGTGCCAGCAGAACTACTTGGACAGGGGGCTCCTACGAGCAGTACTTC. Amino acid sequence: CASRTTWTGGSYEQYF. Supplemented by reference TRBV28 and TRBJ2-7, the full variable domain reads DVKVTQSSRYLVKRTGEKVFLECVQDMDHENMFWYRQDPGLGLRLIYFSYDVKMKEKGDIPEGYSVSREKKERFSLILESASTNQTSMYLCASRTTWTGGSYEQYFGPGTRLTVT.

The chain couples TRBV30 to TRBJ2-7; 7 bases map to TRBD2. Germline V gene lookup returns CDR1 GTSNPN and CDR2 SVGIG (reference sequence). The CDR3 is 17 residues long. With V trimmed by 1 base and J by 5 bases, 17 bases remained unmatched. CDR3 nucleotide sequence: TGTGCCTGGAGTGCTCTCGGGCTTGGCGGGAGACTAAACGAGCAGTACTTC. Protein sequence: CAWSALGLGGRLNEQYF.

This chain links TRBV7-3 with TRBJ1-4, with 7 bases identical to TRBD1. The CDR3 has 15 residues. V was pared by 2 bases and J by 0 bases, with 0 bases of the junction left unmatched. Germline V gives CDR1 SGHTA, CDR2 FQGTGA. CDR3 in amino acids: CASSLQGATNEKLFF. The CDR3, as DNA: TGTGCCAGCAGCTTACAGGGGGCAACTAATGAAAAACTGTTTTTT.

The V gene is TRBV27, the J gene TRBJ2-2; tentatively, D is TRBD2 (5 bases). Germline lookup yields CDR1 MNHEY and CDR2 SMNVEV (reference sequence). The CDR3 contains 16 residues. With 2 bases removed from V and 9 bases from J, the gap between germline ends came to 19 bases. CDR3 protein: CASSLVSGSGGWELFF. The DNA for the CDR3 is TGTGCCAGCAGTTTAGTATCGGGTTCCGGAGGCTGGGAGCTGTTTTTT.